This is a list of T cell receptor beta chains from one sample in a study of OX40 agonist ivuxolimab in advanced cancers. This table comes from immunoSEQ multiplex PCR, and its TCRdb copy is limited to in-frame clones, with some not included. The sample carries 90,000 to 100,000 clones, approximately 90% recorded once. This specimen consisted of CD4+ or CD8+ T cells sorted from blood, obtained in a trial of the OX40 agonist ivuxolimab. The origin of the receptors is an adult with an advanced solid tumor such as melanoma, head and neck, liver or kidney cancer. CDR3s include the opening cysteine and the closing phenylalanine or tryptophan. Fields, in order: J gene, clone size, D gene, V gene, CDR3 protein, CDR3 DNA. The D gene is left open where the match is weak. A clone size is listed for some rows: how often the clone was seen (once, few, many), or a class if it is expanded.

j_call: TRBJ1-1; clone_size: NA; d_call: NA; v_call: TRBV7-9; cdr3_aa: CASSLVVTEAFF; cdr3_nt: TGTGCCAGCAGCTTAGTCGTTACTGAAGCTTTCTTT
j_call: TRBJ1-4; clone_size: NA; d_call: NA; v_call: TRBV7-2; cdr3_aa: CASRSETAGNEKLFF; cdr3_nt: TGTGCCAGCAGGTCAGAGACAGCCGGGAATGAAAAACTGTTTTTT
j_call: TRBJ2-2; clone_size: NA; d_call: NA; v_call: TRBV6-5; cdr3_aa: CASSYSPRRGTGELFF; cdr3_nt: TGTGCCAGCAGTTACTCTCCTAGAAGGGGCACCGGGGAGCTGTTTTTT
j_call: TRBJ2-3; clone_size: NA; d_call: TRBD1; v_call: TRBV19; cdr3_aa: CASSSRDRGNTDTQYF; cdr3_nt: TGTGCCAGTAGTAGCCGGGACAGGGGAAATACAGATACGCAGTATTTT
j_call: TRBJ2-3; clone_size: NA; d_call: NA; v_call: TRBV7-3; cdr3_aa: CASSSDPATPDTQYF; cdr3_nt: TGTGCCAGCAGCTCTGACCCCGCTACCCCAGATACGCAGTATTTT
j_call: TRBJ1-3; clone_size: NA; d_call: TRBD1; v_call: TRBV18; cdr3_aa: CASSRDRVPHSGNTIYF; cdr3_nt: TGTGCCAGCTCCCGGGACAGGGTTCCCCACTCTGGAAACACCATATATTTT
j_call: TRBJ2-2; clone_size: NA; d_call: NA; v_call: TRBV28; cdr3_aa: CASSALRVPGELFF; cdr3_nt: TGTGCCAGCAGTGCGCTCCGGGTTCCCGGGGAGCTGTTTTTT
j_call: TRBJ2-7; clone_size: NA; d_call: NA; v_call: TRBV7-9; cdr3_aa: CASSLSGGYEQYF; cdr3_nt: TGTGCCAGCAGCTTAAGCGGAGGCTACGAGCAGTACTTC
j_call: TRBJ1-1; clone_size: NA; d_call: NA; v_call: TRBV9; cdr3_aa: CASSPRRTNTEAFF; cdr3_nt: TGTGCCAGCAGCCCGCGACGGACGAACACTGAAGCTTTCTTT
j_call: TRBJ2-1; clone_size: NA; d_call: NA; v_call: TRBV12-5; cdr3_aa: CASGGRALKYNEQFF; cdr3_nt: TGTGCTAGTGGAGGGCGAGCCTTGAAATACAATGAGCAGTTCTTC
j_call: TRBJ2-1; clone_size: NA; d_call: NA; v_call: TRBV27; cdr3_aa: CASSHFVTGGNNEQFF; cdr3_nt: TGTGCCAGCAGTCATTTTGTTACGGGTGGAAACAATGAGCAGTTCTTC
j_call: TRBJ2-1; clone_size: few; d_call: NA; v_call: TRBV6-4; cdr3_aa: CASSALPYTSSNEQFF; cdr3_nt: TGTGCCAGCAGTGCCCTCCCTTATACCTCTTCCAATGAGCAGTTCTTC
j_call: TRBJ1-5; clone_size: NA; d_call: NA; v_call: TRBV18; cdr3_aa: CASSPWDSNQPQHF; cdr3_nt: TGTGCCAGCTCACCATGGGACAGCAATCAGCCCCAGCATTTT
j_call: TRBJ2-1; clone_size: NA; d_call: NA; v_call: TRBV6-4; cdr3_aa: CASSAIPGVNEQFF; cdr3_nt: TGTGCCAGCAGTGCAATCCCCGGGGTAAATGAGCAGTTCTTC
j_call: TRBJ2-3; clone_size: NA; d_call: NA; v_call: TRBV4-1; cdr3_aa: CASSQDLRGVPDTQYF; cdr3_nt: TGCGCCAGCAGCCAAGATCTAAGGGGAGTACCAGATACGCAGTATTTT
j_call: TRBJ2-5; clone_size: NA; d_call: NA; v_call: TRBV11-2; cdr3_aa: CASSHRPRETQYF; cdr3_nt: TGTGCCAGCAGCCACCGGCCCCGGGAGACCCAGTACTTC
j_call: TRBJ2-1; clone_size: few; d_call: TRBD2; v_call: TRBV2; cdr3_aa: CASRQFTSGARNEQFF; cdr3_nt: TGTGCCAGCAGACAGTTTACTAGCGGGGCGAGGAATGAGCAGTTCTTC
j_call: TRBJ1-1; clone_size: NA; d_call: NA; v_call: TRBV4-2; cdr3_aa: CASSREWNTEAFF; cdr3_nt: TGTGCCAGCAGCCGGGAGTGGAACACTGAAGCTTTCTTT
j_call: TRBJ2-1; clone_size: NA; d_call: NA; v_call: TRBV7-2; cdr3_aa: CASSLDGTYNEQFF; cdr3_nt: TGTGCCAGCAGCTTAGACGGAACCTACAATGAGCAGTTCTTC
j_call: TRBJ1-4; clone_size: NA; d_call: NA; v_call: TRBV6-6; cdr3_aa: CASSYGQGHEKLFF; cdr3_nt: TGTGCCAGCAGTTACGGGCAGGGCCATGAAAAACTGTTTTTT
j_call: TRBJ2-3; clone_size: NA; d_call: NA; v_call: TRBV6-6; cdr3_aa: CATLPRTAGSTDTQYF; cdr3_nt: TGTGCCACCCTACCCAGAACCGCGGGGAGCACAGATACGCAGTATTTT
j_call: TRBJ2-7; clone_size: NA; d_call: NA; v_call: TRBV2; cdr3_aa: CASSADSYEQYF; cdr3_nt: TGTGCCAGCAGCGCGGACTCCTACGAGCAGTACTTC
j_call: TRBJ1-5; clone_size: once; d_call: NA; v_call: TRBV19; cdr3_aa: CATAAGREQPQHF; cdr3_nt: TGTGCCACCGCAGCGGGCAGGGAACAACCCCAGCATTTT
j_call: TRBJ2-1; clone_size: once; d_call: NA; v_call: TRBV7-2; cdr3_aa: CASSLGGRGVSNEQFF; cdr3_nt: TGTGCCAGCAGCTTAGGAGGGAGGGGGGTCAGCAATGAGCAGTTCTTC
j_call: TRBJ1-2; clone_size: NA; d_call: NA; v_call: TRBV10-3; cdr3_aa: CAISIWEGAGSGYTF; cdr3_nt: TGTGCCATCAGCATTTGGGAGGGCGCCGGTAGTGGCTACACCTTC
j_call: TRBJ1-1; clone_size: NA; d_call: TRBD1; v_call: TRBV19; cdr3_aa: CASASGQGGTEAFF; cdr3_nt: TGTGCCAGTGCGTCTGGACAGGGAGGCACTGAAGCTTTCTTT
j_call: TRBJ1-2; clone_size: NA; d_call: NA; v_call: TRBV6-1; cdr3_aa: CASAGGGNYGYTF; cdr3_nt: TGTGCCAGTGCGGGGGGGGGCAACTATGGCTACACCTTC
j_call: TRBJ2-1; clone_size: NA; d_call: TRBD2; v_call: TRBV5-1; cdr3_aa: CASSLRPLAGGDNEQFF; cdr3_nt: TGCGCCAGCAGCCTCCGTCCACTAGCGGGAGGAGACAATGAGCAGTTCTTC
j_call: TRBJ2-1; clone_size: once; d_call: TRBD2; v_call: TRBV4-3; cdr3_aa: CASSRQGLAYNEQFF; cdr3_nt: TGCGCCAGCAGCCGTCAAGGACTAGCGTACAATGAGCAGTTCTTC
j_call: TRBJ1-4; clone_size: few; d_call: NA; v_call: TRBV9; cdr3_aa: CASSVVGGGDEKLFF; cdr3_nt: TGTGCCAGCAGCGTAGTTGGGGGAGGAGATGAAAAACTGTTTTTT
j_call: TRBJ1-2; clone_size: NA; d_call: NA; v_call: TRBV10-1; cdr3_aa: CARKKPGHKIANYGYTF; cdr3_nt: TGCGCCAGGAAGAAGCCGGGACACAAAATAGCTAACTATGGCTACACCTTC
j_call: TRBJ2-7; clone_size: NA; d_call: NA; v_call: TRBV5-6; cdr3_aa: CASSPSPGLFSSEQYF; cdr3_nt: TGTGCCAGCAGCCCGAGCCCGGGACTTTTTTCTTCCGAGCAGTACTTC
j_call: TRBJ2-5; clone_size: NA; d_call: NA; v_call: TRBV29-1; cdr3_aa: CSAYSSQETQYF; cdr3_nt: TGCAGCGCTTACAGTTCCCAAGAGACCCAGTACTTC
j_call: TRBJ2-3; clone_size: NA; d_call: NA; v_call: TRBV2; cdr3_aa: CASTRLGGFGTDTQYF; cdr3_nt: TGTGCCAGCACCCGCCTAGGGGGGTTTGGCACAGATACGCAGTATTTT
j_call: TRBJ1-2; clone_size: NA; d_call: TRBD1; v_call: TRBV7-2; cdr3_aa: CASSLAHRGPGGYTF; cdr3_nt: TGTGCCAGCAGCTTAGCGCATAGGGGGCCGGGTGGCTACACCTTC
j_call: TRBJ1-5; clone_size: NA; d_call: NA; v_call: TRBV5-5; cdr3_aa: CASSLAGYQPQHF; cdr3_nt: TGTGCCAGCAGCTTGGCGGGTTATCAGCCCCAGCATTTT
j_call: TRBJ2-2; clone_size: NA; d_call: TRBD1; v_call: TRBV28; cdr3_aa: CASGRTGFAGELFF; cdr3_nt: TGTGCCAGCGGCCGGACAGGGTTTGCCGGGGAGCTGTTTTTT
j_call: TRBJ2-2; clone_size: NA; d_call: NA; v_call: TRBV19; cdr3_aa: CASSNEPTRGTGELFF; cdr3_nt: TGTGCCAGTAGTAACGAACCAACCCGAGGCACCGGGGAGCTGTTTTTT
j_call: TRBJ2-2; clone_size: NA; d_call: NA; v_call: TRBV5-1; cdr3_aa: CASSLGETGELFF; cdr3_nt: TGCGCCAGCAGCTTAGGGGAAACCGGGGAGCTGTTTTTT
j_call: TRBJ1-4; clone_size: NA; d_call: NA; v_call: TRBV21-1; cdr3_aa: CASSLRHGATSTNEKLFF; cdr3_nt: TGTGCCAGCAGCCTCAGGCACGGAGCAACCTCAACTAATGAAAAACTGTTTTTT
j_call: TRBJ2-7; clone_size: once; d_call: NA; v_call: TRBV30; cdr3_aa: CAWSDPPQEQYF; cdr3_nt: TGTGCCTGGAGTGACCCCCCTCAGGAGCAGTACTTC
j_call: TRBJ1-1; clone_size: NA; d_call: TRBD1; v_call: TRBV7-9; cdr3_aa: CASSPRQGGTEAFF; cdr3_nt: TGTGCCAGCAGCCCCCGACAGGGGGGCACTGAAGCTTTCTTT
j_call: TRBJ1-4; clone_size: NA; d_call: NA; v_call: TRBV5-1; cdr3_aa: CASSFEGPINEKLFF; cdr3_nt: TGCGCCAGCAGCTTTGAAGGACCCATAAATGAAAAACTGTTTTTT
j_call: TRBJ1-1; clone_size: NA; d_call: NA; v_call: TRBV30; cdr3_aa: CAWKVGGGTEAFF; cdr3_nt: TGTGCCTGGAAGGTGGGGGGAGGCACTGAAGCTTTCTTT
j_call: TRBJ2-5; clone_size: NA; d_call: TRBD1; v_call: TRBV5-4; cdr3_aa: CASSRNRGEIQETQYF; cdr3_nt: TGTGCCAGCAGTCGCAACAGGGGAGAGATCCAAGAGACCCAGTACTTC
j_call: TRBJ1-1; clone_size: NA; d_call: NA; v_call: TRBV2; cdr3_aa: CASSEARNTEAFF; cdr3_nt: TGTGCCAGCAGTGAGGCCCGGAACACTGAAGCTTTCTTT
j_call: TRBJ1-2; clone_size: NA; d_call: TRBD1; v_call: TRBV27; cdr3_aa: CASSWTGGNYGYTF; cdr3_nt: TGTGCCAGCAGCTGGACAGGGGGTAACTATGGCTACACCTTC
j_call: TRBJ2-3; clone_size: NA; d_call: NA; v_call: TRBV18; cdr3_aa: CASSPVGGGADTQYF; cdr3_nt: TGTGCCAGCTCACCCGTGGGGGGAGGCGCAGATACGCAGTATTTT